This T cell receptor (beta chain) was captured in a study of kidney transplant recipient with SARS-CoV-2 infection. This clonotype has ten or more counts. The V end was cut by 1 base, the J end by 11 bases, with 9 bases between. This CDR3 is built from 12 residues. Germline CDR1 and CDR2: LNHNV and YYDKDF (reference sequence). TCRdb analysed the reads with MiXCR anew, one entry per CDR3 protein. Found here are about 250,000 distinct CDR3 sequences, more than 25% of them singletons; the top ten hold about 7%. Sample: a blood sample, taken at baseline and on day 111 from a kidney transplant recipient. The rearrangement uses TRBV15 and TRBJ2-1; a weak D match, TRBD2 (5 bases). This sequence was found in a young adult male patient who had COVID-19 and was a kidney transplant recipient. Some T cells may possibly be graft donor cells. As DNA, the CDR3 is TGTGCCACCAGCAGAGTCGGGAATAAGCAGTTCTTC. This codes for CATSRVGNKQFF. The full variable domain, rest sourced from reference TRBV15 and TRBJ2-1, is DAMVIQNPRYQVTQFGKPVTLSCSQTLNHNVMYWYQQKSSQAPKLLFHYYDKDFNNEADTPDNFQSRRPNTSFCFLDIRSPGLGDTAMYLCATSRVGNKQFFGPGTRLTVL.